Listed below are T cell receptor beta chains from one sample, sequenced in a study of T cell responses to AZD1222 COVID-19 vaccine. Data came from immunoSEQ multiplex PCR; TCRdb stores just in-frame clones and leaves some out. This table has some 180,000 clones, more than 80% appearing once. Sample: peripheral blood, taken 28 days after the second dose of the MenACWY control vaccine. The receptors shown here come from an adult who received the MenACWY meningococcal vaccine as a control. CDR3s include the opening cysteine and the closing phenylalanine or tryptophan. Each record gives: V gene, J gene, CDR3 protein.

>TRBV5-6|TRBJ2-5
CASSIRRETQYF
>TRBV19|TRBJ1-5
CASAPGLRGRISNQPQHF
>TRBV15|TRBJ2-1
CATSRDMTASYNEQFF
>TRBV7-2|TRBJ2-6
CASSSFRESGANVLTF
>TRBV18|TRBJ1-1
CASSQSTGENTEAFF
>TRBV19|TRBJ2-5
CASSLRVQGQETQYF
>TRBV4-1|TRBJ1-6
CASRGQGPSPLHF
>TRBV18|TRBJ1-1
CASSPIDRGNTEAFF
>TRBV2|TRBJ2-7
CASRMTQSSYEQYF
>TRBV7-9|TRBJ1-1
CASSPKNTEAFF
>TRBV7-9|TRBJ1-3
CASSLVRDSRGNTIYF
>TRBV27|TRBJ2-5
CASSATSSGETQYF
>TRBV2|TRBJ1-3
CASSEHFPSSGNTIYF
>TRBV28|TRBJ1-5
CASSSYLPTGVGGPQHF
>TRBV28|TRBJ2-1
CASSLHQSSYNEQFF
>TRBV2|TRBJ2-1
CALNKNEQFF
>TRBV5-1|TRBJ2-2
CASSLQVPGELFF
>TRBV7-3|TRBJ2-1
CASSPGTSVGGEQFF
>TRBV6-5|TRBJ2-2
CASSFYRDTGELFF
>TRBV10-2|TRBJ2-3
CASRVRQGTLFSTDTQYF
>TRBV11-3|TRBJ1-2
CASSSGRGVNYGYTF
>TRBV7-2|TRBJ1-2
CASSSALPLTNYGYTF
>TRBV4-2|TRBJ1-3
CASAKDGRNSGNTIYF
>TRBV19|TRBJ1-1
CASSIWTGVEAFF
>TRBV28|TRBJ2-3
CASGTTGTFLTSGQYF
>TRBV6-2/TRBV6-3|TRBJ1-1
CASSGQRRNTEAFF
>TRBV7-7|TRBJ2-2
CASGNSGRTAGELFF
>TRBV29-1|TRBJ2-5
CSVTPGVAGETQYF
>TRBV20-1|TRBJ2-5
CSAGQQETQYF
>TRBV27|TRBJ1-6
CASRTGRISPLHF
>TRBV9|TRBJ2-1
CASSGLPGLQFF
>TRBV19|TRBJ2-4
CASGTLKNIQYF
>TRBV7-8|TRBJ2-5
CASSLFERDKETQYF
>TRBV7-2|TRBJ1-6
CASSLIGGSSINSPLHF
>TRBV27|TRBJ2-3
CASRGQGEFRNTQYF
>TRBV5-1|TRBJ2-5
CASSLVPAGPQETQYF
>TRBV11-2|TRBJ1-3
CASSLEGSSGNTIYF
>TRBV19|TRBJ2-1
CATGLAGSNEQFF
>TRBV19|TRBJ1-5
CASSIQENQPQHF
>TRBV7-3|TRBJ1-2
CASSPGFMAGGGYTF
>TRBV18|TRBJ2-7
CASSPTGGGYEQYF
>TRBV9|TRBJ1-2
CASSRALGLHYGYTF
>TRBV21-1|TRBJ2-7
CASSTWTSVYEQYF
>TRBV29-1|TRBJ1-2
CSVGQGVNYGYTF
>TRBV7-9|TRBJ2-3
CASSFSGRAEGDTQYF
>TRBV7-9|TRBJ2-3
CASSLPLRTDTQYF
>TRBV28|TRBJ1-5
CASSWTGVSNQPQHF